The rows below give T cell receptor beta chains drawn from one sample of a study of blood T cell repertoires in COVID-19. Repertoires were generated with immunoSEQ multiplex PCR, while TCRdb's copy carries only in-frame clones and drops some. The table lists 300,000 to 450,000 clones, more than 65% of them singletons. Sequenced: peripheral blood. The receptors were sampled from a human donor with acute or convalescent COVID-19. The donor label of this sample is uncertain. CDR3s include the opening cysteine and the closing phenylalanine or tryptophan. The D gene is left open where the match is weak. Some rows mark clone size as missing; the rest say once, few, many or name a class of expanded clone.

V,size,D,J,length,CDR3,DNA
TRBV7-8,few,TRBD2,TRBJ2-1,14,CASSLALRAGKQFF,TGTGCCAGCAGCTTAGCGCTCCGAGCGGGGAAGCAGTTCTTC
TRBV2,few,-,TRBJ2-7,13,CASRGRAPYEQYF,TGTGCCAGTAGGGGCAGGGCTCCCTACGAGCAGTACTTC
TRBV28,-,-,TRBJ1-1,14,CASIPRQGFTEAFF,TGTGCCAGCATCCCGCGGCAGGGGTTCACTGAAGCTTTCTTT
TRBV18,-,TRBD1,TRBJ1-4,14,CASSPDRRVEKLFF,TGTGCCAGCTCACCGGACAGGAGGGTTGAAAAACTGTTTTTT
TRBV5-1,-,TRBD1,TRBJ1-6,15,CASSLAKGQGSPLHF,TGCGCCAGCAGCTTGGCAAAAGGACAGGGATCACCCCTCCACTTT
TRBV7-9,-,-,TRBJ2-1,20,CASSRGLESGGKSSYNEQFF,TGTGCCAGCAGCCGGGGGTTGGAATCAGGGGGTAAGAGCTCCTACAATGAGCAGTTCTTC
TRBV5-8,-,-,TRBJ2-7,13,CASSFREAYEQYF,TGTGCCAGCAGCTTCAGGGAGGCCTACGAGCAGTACTTC
TRBV15,-,TRBD1,TRBJ1-2,13,CATSSNRGRGYTF,TGTGCCACCAGCAGTAACAGGGGTCGTGGCTACACCTTC
TRBV2,-,-,TRBJ1-5,14,CASSVSTKYQPQHF,TGTGCCAGCAGTGTTTCGACAAAATATCAGCCCCAGCATTTT
TRBV3-1/TRBV3-2,-,-,TRBJ1-4,13,CASSFRGRGKLFF,TGTGCCAGCAGTTTCAGGGGTCGGGGAAAACTGTTTTTT
TRBV6-5,few,-,TRBJ1-4,15,CASSYSGHSNEKLFF,TGTGCCAGCAGTTACTCGGGACACAGTAATGAAAAACTGTTTTTT
TRBV10-3,-,TRBD1,TRBJ1-1,14,CAISGTGRRTEAFF,TGTGCCATCAGTGGGACAGGGAGGCGCACTGAAGCTTTCTTT
TRBV2,-,TRBD1,TRBJ1-2,13,CASGQDRDYGYTF,TGTGCCAGCGGCCAGGACAGGGACTATGGCTACACCTTC
TRBV7-9,-,-,TRBJ2-1,15,CASSFTNFSYNEQFF,TGTGCCAGCAGCTTTACTAATTTCTCCTACAATGAGCAGTTCTTC
TRBV19,-,TRBD1,TRBJ1-2,14,CASSAGTGPYGYTF,TGTGCCAGTAGTGCCGGGACAGGGCCCTATGGCTACACCTTC
TRBV7-9,-,TRBD1,TRBJ1-2,14,CASMGQGAIYGYTF,TGTGCCAGCATGGGACAGGGGGCGATCTATGGCTACACCTTC
TRBV5-1,-,TRBD1,TRBJ1-3,16,CASSLRGQASGNTIYF,TGCGCCAGCAGCTTGAGGGGACAGGCTTCAGGAAACACCATATATTTT
TRBV19,-,TRBD2,TRBJ2-4,17,CASSRGQAGANKNIQYF,TGTGCCAGTAGTAGGGGACAAGCGGGGGCCAACAAAAACATTCAGTACTTC
TRBV28,-,-,TRBJ1-4,13,CASSSGGEEKLFF,TGTGCCAGCAGTTCGGGCGGGGAGGAAAAACTGTTTTTT
TRBV30,-,-,TRBJ1-2,13,CAWTPTQIYGYTF,TGTGCCTGGACCCCCACACAAATCTATGGCTACACCTTC
TRBV15,-,-,TRBJ1-5,14,CATSRGGAGQPQHF,TGTGCCACCAGCCGGGGGGGGGCGGGTCAGCCCCAGCATTTT
TRBV5-4,-,-,TRBJ1-2,13,CASSLDRGYGYTF,TGTGCCAGCAGCTTGGATCGGGGTTACGGCTACACCTTC
TRBV7-9,once,TRBD1,TRBJ2-3,16,CASSLTGGRKTDTQYF,TGTGCCAGCAGCTTGACAGGGGGCAGGAAAACAGATACGCAGTATTTT
TRBV12-5,-,-,TRBJ1-1,13,CASGLQTNTEAFF,TGTGCTAGTGGACTTCAAACGAACACTGAAGCTTTCTTT
TRBV5-1,once,-,TRBJ2-2,16,CASSLAPGTNTGELFF,TGCGCCAGCAGCTTGGCCCCCGGGACTAACACCGGGGAGCTGTTTTTT
TRBV5-1,-,TRBD2,TRBJ2-5,16,CASSPREASGQETQYF,TGCGCCAGCAGCCCGAGGGAGGCTAGCGGCCAAGAGACCCAGTACTTC
TRBV10-3,once,-,TRBJ2-7,14,CAISVNRLGYEQYF,TGTGCCATCAGTGTGAACCGACTCGGCTACGAGCAGTACTTC
TRBV5-1,-,-,TRBJ1-5,14,CASSLLGAGQPQHF,TGCGCCAGCAGCTTGTTAGGGGCCGGTCAGCCCCAGCATTTT
TRBV3-1/TRBV3-2,-,-,TRBJ1-3,15,CASSQGVRSGNTIYF,TGTGCCAGCAGCCAAGGTGTCCGCTCTGGAAACACCATATATTTT
TRBV10-2,few,TRBD1,TRBJ2-7,16,CASSEPGTGILYEQYF,TGCGCCAGCAGTGAGCCCGGGACAGGTATACTCTACGAGCAGTACTTC
TRBV30,-,-,TRBJ1-5,15,CAWSVTTGSNQPQHF,TGTGCCTGGAGTGTAACTACAGGCTCCAATCAGCCCCAGCATTTT
TRBV3-1/TRBV3-2,-,TRBD1,TRBJ1-5,17,CASSLGTGGTLGQPQHF,TGTGCCAGCAGCCTAGGGACAGGGGGTACGTTGGGTCAGCCCCAGCATTTT
TRBV21-1,-,-,TRBJ1-5,18,CASSKTGEGRGNNQPQHF,TGTGCCAGCAGCAAAACGGGGGAGGGCAGGGGAAACAATCAGCCCCAGCATTTT
TRBV6-5,-,-,TRBJ1-1,12,CASSLLDRTAFF,TGTGCCAGCAGTCTGCTAGACCGCACGGCTTTCTTT
TRBV27,once,-,TRBJ2-3,13,CASSSRSLHTQYF,TGTGCCAGCAGTTCTAGATCACTTCATACGCAGTATTTT
TRBV7-9,once,-,TRBJ2-6,15,CASSISGSGANVLTF,TGTGCCAGCAGCATTAGCGGCTCTGGGGCCAACGTCCTGACTTTC
TRBV6-5,many,-,TRBJ1-5,15,CASNILGQGNQPQHF,TGTGCCAGCAATATCCTGGGGCAGGGGAATCAGCCCCAGCATTTT
TRBV19,-,-,TRBJ1-1,13,CASSIEGSAEAFF,TGTGCCAGTAGTATAGAGGGTAGCGCTGAAGCTTTCTTT
TRBV24-1,-,-,TRBJ2-7,14,CATSEGRPPYEQYF,TGTGCCACCAGTGAGGGCCGACCCCCCTACGAGCAGTACTTC
TRBV12-3/TRBV12-4,-,-,TRBJ2-2,13,CASRHVDTGELFF,TGTGCCAGCAGACACGTGGACACCGGGGAGCTGTTTTTT
TRBV10-2,-,TRBD2,TRBJ2-1,17,CASSRTGAGGTYNEQFF,TGCGCCAGCTCAAGAACCGGAGCGGGAGGAACCTACAATGAGCAGTTCTTC
TRBV27,-,-,TRBJ1-1,11,CASFGGTEAFF,TGTGCCAGCTTCGGAGGCACTGAAGCTTTCTTT
TRBV27,-,-,TRBJ2-5,14,CASSIDSYQETQYF,TGTGCCAGCAGCATCGACAGCTACCAAGAGACCCAGTACTTC
TRBV5-1,-,TRBD2,TRBJ2-5,15,CASSPTGTTKETQYF,TGCGCCAGCAGCCCCACCGGGACTACAAAAGAGACCCAGTACTTC
TRBV2,once,-,TRBJ2-1,15,CASSERGLTNNEQFF,TGTGCCAGCAGTGAAAGGGGACTGACTAACAATGAGCAGTTCTTC
TRBV6-5,-,-,TRBJ1-1,14,CASRDRTRNTEAFF,TGTGCCAGCAGGGACAGAACAAGAAACACTGAAGCTTTCTTT
TRBV11-2,few,-,TRBJ1-3,15,CASSLVGISGNTIYF,TGTGCCAGCAGCCTAGTCGGTATCTCTGGAAACACCATATATTTT
TRBV19,-,-,TRBJ1-5,13,CASRRGASQPQHF,TGTGCCAGTAGACGGGGGGCCTCTCAGCCCCAGCATTTT
TRBV6-5,-,TRBD1,TRBJ1-2,15,CASSKGQRANYGYTF,TGTGCCAGCAGTAAGGGACAGCGAGCTAACTATGGCTACACCTTC
TRBV5-4,-,-,TRBJ1-2,13,CASSFRGDYGYTF,TGTGCCAGCAGCTTCAGGGGCGACTATGGCTACACCTTC
TRBV25-1,-,-,TRBJ2-7,13,CASSQDFAYEQYF,TGTGCCAGCAGTCAGGATTTTGCCTACGAGCAGTACTTC
TRBV2,-,TRBD1,TRBJ2-7,16,CASSRGQGPWMDEQYF,TGTGCCAGCTCGCGAGGACAGGGACCCTGGATGGACGAGCAGTACTTC
TRBV6-5,-,-,TRBJ2-1,13,CASGAFLYNEQFF,TGTGCCAGCGGGGCATTCCTTTACAATGAGCAGTTCTTC
TRBV27,-,TRBD1,TRBJ1-1,14,CASRTGLGDTEAFF,TGTGCCAGCAGGACAGGGTTAGGGGACACTGAAGCTTTCTTT
TRBV7-9,once,-,TRBJ1-4,15,CASRSSGVANEKLFF,TGTGCCAGCAGATCATCAGGGGTAGCTAATGAAAAACTGTTTTTT
TRBV6-4,few,-,TRBJ1-1,14,CASSGGGGGTEAFF,TGTGCCAGCAGTGGAGGAGGAGGCGGCACTGAAGCTTTCTTT
TRBV7-9,-,-,TRBJ1-6,15,CASRLRSTGNSPLHF,TGTGCCAGCAGGCTCCGATCTACCGGGAATTCACCCCTCCACTTT
TRBV19,-,-,TRBJ2-2,15,CASNPGIIDTGELFF,TGTGCCAGTAACCCCGGGATTATCGACACCGGGGAGCTGTTTTTT
TRBV5-1,-,TRBD1,TRBJ2-3,16,CASSLYPTGGTDTQYF,TGCGCCAGCAGCCTCTACCCGACAGGGGGCACAGATACGCAGTATTTT
TRBV18,-,-,TRBJ1-2,15,CATEATRQANYGYTF,TGTGCCACCGAGGCGACTCGACAGGCTAACTATGGCTACACCTTC